This is a list of T cell receptor beta chains from one sample in a study of blood T cell repertoires in COVID-19. Clones were read by immunoSEQ multiplex PCR, and TCRdb kept only the in-frame ones, dropping some. Here the sample spans approximately 250,000 clones, under 90% being singletons. Sequenced input: peripheral blood. Source of these receptors: a man in his sixties with acute or convalescent COVID-19. CDR3s include the opening cysteine and the closing phenylalanine or tryptophan. Each record gives: J gene, clone size, V gene, D gene, CDR3 DNA, CDR3 protein. The D gene is left open where the match is weak. The size entry is marked missing in some rows and otherwise reads once, few, many or a size class.

>TRBJ2-7|NA|TRBV28|NA
TGTGCCAGCAGTGAACAGGGTAGCGAGCAGTACTTC
CASSEQGSEQYF
>TRBJ1-5|NA|TRBV29-1|NA
TGCAGCGTCCAGCAGGGCGGCAATCAGCCCCAGCATTTT
CSVQQGGNQPQHF
>TRBJ2-3|NA|TRBV5-1|TRBD2
TGCGCCAGCAGCCCCGCGCGGGGGGGTACAGATACGCAGTATTTT
CASSPARGGTDTQYF
>TRBJ2-3|once|TRBV12-5|NA
TGTGCTAGTGGTTTAGGGGGGGCCGGCACAGATACGCAGTATTTT
CASGLGGAGTDTQYF
>TRBJ2-1|NA|TRBV28|TRBD1
TGTGCCAGCACGGACAGGGGGGGATTGGAGCAGTTCTTC
CASTDRGGLEQFF
>TRBJ1-1|NA|TRBV7-2|NA
TGTGCCAGCAGCTGGGGCCACCAGAACACTGAAGCTTTCTTT
CASSWGHQNTEAFF
>TRBJ1-5|NA|TRBV18|TRBD1
TGTGCCAGCTCACCACCGTCGACAGGGGGCAATCAGCCCCAGCATTTT
CASSPPSTGGNQPQHF
>TRBJ2-2|NA|TRBV29-1|NA
TGCAGCGGCCCCAGGGGAGGGGCGGGCGGGGAGCTGTTTTTT
CSGPRGGAGGELFF
>TRBJ2-5|once|TRBV18|NA
TGTGCCAGCTCACCGGGACTTCGGGAGACCCAGTACTTC
CASSPGLRETQYF
>TRBJ2-3|NA|TRBV27|TRBD1
TGTGCCAGCAGTTTCTACAAGCGGACAGGGGGCGCGCCAGATACGCAGTATTTT
CASSFYKRTGGAPDTQYF
>TRBJ2-5|NA|TRBV4-3|NA
TGCGCCAGCAGCCAAGGAGTGGGCGCCCAATTGTACCAAGAGACCCAGTACTTC
CASSQGVGAQLYQETQYF
>TRBJ2-2|NA|TRBV3-1/TRBV3-2|NA
TGTGCCAGCAGCCAGAGGGCAAACACCGGGGAGCTGTTTTTT
CASSQRANTGELFF
>TRBJ2-7|NA|TRBV19|TRBD1
TGTGCCAGTACTTTCACCGAAGGACAGGGGGCGCCGGGCCCCTACGAGCAGTACTTC
CASTFTEGQGAPGPYEQYF
>TRBJ1-1|NA|TRBV12-3/TRBV12-4|NA
TGTGCCAGCTCAGGTTTCACTGAAGCTTTCTTT
CASSGFTEAFF
>TRBJ2-3|NA|TRBV7-2|TRBD2
TGTGCCAGCAGCCCAATAGCGGGAGTGGCAGATACGCAGTATTTT
CASSPIAGVADTQYF
>TRBJ1-2|NA|TRBV6-5|NA
TGTGCCAGCAGTTACTCCTTGAGGGACTATGGCTACACCTTC
CASSYSLRDYGYTF
>TRBJ2-5|NA|TRBV5-6|NA
TGTGCCAGCAGCCTGGACGTACAGGGAGAGACCCAGTACTTC
CASSLDVQGETQYF